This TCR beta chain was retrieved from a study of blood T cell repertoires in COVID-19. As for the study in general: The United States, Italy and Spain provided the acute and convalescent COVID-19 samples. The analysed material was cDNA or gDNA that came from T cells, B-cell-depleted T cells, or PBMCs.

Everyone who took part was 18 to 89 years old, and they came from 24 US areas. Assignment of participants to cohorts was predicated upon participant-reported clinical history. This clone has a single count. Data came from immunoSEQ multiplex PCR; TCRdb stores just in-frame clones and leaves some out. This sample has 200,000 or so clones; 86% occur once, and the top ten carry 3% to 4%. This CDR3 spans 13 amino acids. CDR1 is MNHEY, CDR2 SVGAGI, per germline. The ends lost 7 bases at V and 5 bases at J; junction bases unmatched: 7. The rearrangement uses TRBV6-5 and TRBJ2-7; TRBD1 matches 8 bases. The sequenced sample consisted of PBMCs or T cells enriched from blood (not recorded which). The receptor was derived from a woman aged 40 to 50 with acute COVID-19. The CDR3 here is CASNQLQGDEQYF. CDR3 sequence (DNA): TGTGCCAGCAACCAACTACAGGGGGACGAGCAGTACTTC.